One T cell receptor beta chain is described in this entry. Its specificity is unknown. The data stem from a study of cytomegalovirus exposure and HLA in healthy donors. Study-level points and caveats: Compared with the approximately 700-donor mean, an Asian-associated ancestry cluster reportedly had fewer N-insertions, according to a later analysis. What a later analysis showed was that several of the most significant clusters appeared linked to common viral pathogens. The listing of 150 to 200 TCR beta chains classed them as cytomegalovirus-associated.

Both 60 Vbeta primers and 13 Jbeta primers went into the PCR. Sequencing was performed with immunoSEQ multiplex PCR; in TCRdb, only in-frame clones are kept and a portion is missing. The repertoire consists of about 230,000 clones, with approximately 90% occurring once and the leading ten covering more than 0.8%. The V gene's germline CDR1 is LNHNV and CDR2 YYDKDF (reference sequence). Losses at the gene ends were 4 bases for V and 5 bases for J; bases not matched to a gene: 20. The CDR3 spans 19 residues. The origin of this receptor is a woman under 30 in good health and CMV-seronegative. The chain carries TRBV15 and TRBJ1-2; 9 bases align to TRBD1. The sequenced material came from PBMCs. The CDR3 reads CATSTYNTGQGPLPYGYTF. CDR3 coding DNA: TGTGCCACCAGCACCTACAATACGGGACAGGGACCCCTCCCTTATGGCTACACCTTC. Filled out from reference TRBV15 and TRBJ1-2, the complete variable domain reads DAMVIQNPRYQVTQFGKPVTLSCSQTLNHNVMYWYQQKSSQAPKLLFHYYDKDFNNEADTPDNFQSRRPNTSFCFLDIRSPGLGDTAMYLCATSTYNTGQGPLPYGYTFGSGTRLTVV.